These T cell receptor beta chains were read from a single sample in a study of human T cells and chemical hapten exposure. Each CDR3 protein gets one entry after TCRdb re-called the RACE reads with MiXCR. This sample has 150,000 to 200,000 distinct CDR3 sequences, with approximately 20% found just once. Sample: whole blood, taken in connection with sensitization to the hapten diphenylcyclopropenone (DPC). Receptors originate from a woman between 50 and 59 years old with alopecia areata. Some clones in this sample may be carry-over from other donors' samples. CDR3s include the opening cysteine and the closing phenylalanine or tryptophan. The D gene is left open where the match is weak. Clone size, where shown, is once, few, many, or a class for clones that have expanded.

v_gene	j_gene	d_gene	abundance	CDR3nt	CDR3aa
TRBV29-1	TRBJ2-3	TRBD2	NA	TGCAGCGCTCCCATAGCGGGTAGCACAGATACGCAGTATTTT	CSAPIAGSTDTQYF
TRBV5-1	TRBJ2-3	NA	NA	TGCGCCAGCAGCCAGGAGGATACGCAGTATTTT	CASSQEDTQYF
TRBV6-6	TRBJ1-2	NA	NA	TGTGCCAGCAGTCCGGACAACCACTATGGCTACACCTTC	CASSPDNHYGYTF
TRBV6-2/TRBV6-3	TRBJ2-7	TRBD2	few	TGTGCCAGCAGTTACCTGGCGGGAGAATCCGAGCAGTACTTC	CASSYLAGESEQYF
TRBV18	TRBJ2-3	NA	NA	TGTGCCAGCTCTCCGAGAGGACAGACAGATACGCAGTATTTT	CASSPRGQTDTQYF
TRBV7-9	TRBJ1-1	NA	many	TGTGCCAGCAGCCGAGGTTTGAACACTGAAGCTTTCTTT	CASSRGLNTEAFF
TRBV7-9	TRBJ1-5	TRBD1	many	TGTGCCAGCAGCGCGGACAGGTCCGAGCCCCAGCATTTT	CASSADRSEPQHF
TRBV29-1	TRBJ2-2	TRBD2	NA	TGCAGCGCTCCTAGCGGGAGTCGTACCGGGGAGCTGTTTTTT	CSAPSGSRTGELFF
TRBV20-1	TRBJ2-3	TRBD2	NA	TGCAGTGCAGGGTTTACTAGCGGGAGTTCAGATACGCAGTATTTT	CSAGFTSGSSDTQYF
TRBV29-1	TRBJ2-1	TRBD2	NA	TGCAGCGGGTCTCTAGCGGGAGGCGTAAACGTCTTC	CSGSLAGGVNVF
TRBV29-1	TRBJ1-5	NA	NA	TGCAGCGTTACCGGGGGTGGCAATCAGCCCCAGCATTTT	CSVTGGGNQPQHF
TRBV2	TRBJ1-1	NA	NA	TGTGCCAGCAGGGAGAGGGCGCAGAACACTGAAGCTTTCTTT	CASRERAQNTEAFF
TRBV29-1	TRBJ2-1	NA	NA	TGCAGCACGTCCGGAGCGGGTTCCTACAATGATGAGCAGTTCTTC	CSTSGAGSYNDEQFF
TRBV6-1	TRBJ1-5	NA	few	TGTGCCAGCAGTGAACGGGGGGGCGGACAGCCCCAGCATTTT	CASSERGGGQPQHF
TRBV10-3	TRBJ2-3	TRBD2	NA	TGTGCCATCAGTGAGAGCGGACTAGCGGGAGCCCCAGATACGCAGTATTTT	CAISESGLAGAPDTQYF
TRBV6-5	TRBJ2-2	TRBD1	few	TGTGCCAGCAGTTACTCGAGGGGACAGATAAAACCCGGGGAGCTGTTTTTT	CASSYSRGQIKPGELFF
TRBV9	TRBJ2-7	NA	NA	TGTGCCAGCAGCTCCCGCGGCGGTATAGGCGAGCAGTACTTC	CASSSRGGIGEQYF
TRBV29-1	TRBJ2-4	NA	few	TGCAGCGTCGTTCAGGGGGGGCAAAACATTCAGTACTTC	CSVVQGGQNIQYF
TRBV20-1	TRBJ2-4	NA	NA	TGCAGTGCTAGATCCCCTACAGGGCTCTTGGCCAAAAACATTCAGTACTTC	CSARSPTGLLAKNIQYF
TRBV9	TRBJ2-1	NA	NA	TGTGCCAGCAGCGTAGGGGCTGGTCGTTACGAGCAGTTCTTC	CASSVGAGRYEQFF
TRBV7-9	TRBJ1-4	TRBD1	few	TGTGCCAGCAGCCCGACAGGGGAAAATGAAAAACTGTTTTTT	CASSPTGENEKLFF
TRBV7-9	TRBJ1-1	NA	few	TGTGCCAGCAGCTTAATAGGGGGACACACTGAAGCTTTCTTT	CASSLIGGHTEAFF
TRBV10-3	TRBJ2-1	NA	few	TGTGCCATCAGTGAGTCGCGTGAGCAGTTCTTC	CAISESREQFF
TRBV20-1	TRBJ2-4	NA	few	TGCAGTGCAAGGGGACGGGGCATCAAAAACATTCAGTACTTC	CSARGRGIKNIQYF
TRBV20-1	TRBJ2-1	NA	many	TGCAGTGCTAGTCGGACACCAAATGAGCAGTTCTTC	CSASRTPNEQFF
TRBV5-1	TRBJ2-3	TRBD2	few	TGCGCCAGCAGCTTTCGACTAGCGGAAGGAACAGATACGCAGTATTTT	CASSFRLAEGTDTQYF
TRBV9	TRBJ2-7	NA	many	TGTGCCAGCAGCACATGGGACTACGAGCAGTACTTC	CASSTWDYEQYF
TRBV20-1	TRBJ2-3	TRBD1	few	TGCAGTGCTAGAGATTCAGGACAGGGCAGCCCAGATACGCAGTATTTT	CSARDSGQGSPDTQYF
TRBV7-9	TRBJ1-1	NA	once	TGTGCCAGCAGCTTAGCGCTTGGGAGCACTGAAGCTTTCTTT	CASSLALGSTEAFF
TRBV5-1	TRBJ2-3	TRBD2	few	TGCGCCAGCAGCTTGGCCGGGACTAGCGGGACACATACGCAGTATTTT	CASSLAGTSGTHTQYF
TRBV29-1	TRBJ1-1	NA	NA	TGCAGCGTTCTCCCCGGGGGAGGAACTGAAGCTTTCTTT	CSVLPGGGTEAFF
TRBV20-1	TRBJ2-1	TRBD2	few	TGCAGTGCTAGAACTGACCTTAGCGGGGCCACCTACAATGAGCAGTTCTTC	CSARTDLSGATYNEQFF
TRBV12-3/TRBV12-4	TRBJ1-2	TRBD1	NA	TGTGCCAGCAGTTTACAGGGGGGGAGCTATGGCTACACCTTC	CASSLQGGSYGYTF
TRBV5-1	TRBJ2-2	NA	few	TGCGCCAGCAGAGAGGGGGATTGGAACACCGGGGAGCTGTTTTTT	CASREGDWNTGELFF
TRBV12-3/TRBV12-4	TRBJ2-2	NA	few	TGTGCCAGCAGTTTGTTACAGGGTGCCGGGGAGCTGTTTTTT	CASSLLQGAGELFF
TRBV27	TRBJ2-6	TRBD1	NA	TGTGCCAGCAGCCGCGTCGGAGAGGGGGCGGGCTCTGGGGCCAACGTCCTGACTTTC	CASSRVGEGAGSGANVLTF
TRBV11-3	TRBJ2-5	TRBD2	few	TGTGCCAGCAGCTCCGGACTAGCGGGGGTACAGACCCAGTACTTC	CASSSGLAGVQTQYF
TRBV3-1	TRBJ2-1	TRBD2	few	TGTGCCAGCAGCCGACTAGCGGGAGGTGGGTTGGATGAGCAGTTCTTC	CASSRLAGGGLDEQFF
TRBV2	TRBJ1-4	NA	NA	TGTGCCAGCAGTGAGCTGGGGGCGGCTAATGAAAAACTGTTTTTT	CASSELGAANEKLFF
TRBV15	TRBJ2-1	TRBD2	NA	TGTGCCACCAGCAGAGAACTAGCGGGACTTGGTGAGCAGTTCTTC	CATSRELAGLGEQFF
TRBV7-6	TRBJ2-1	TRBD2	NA	TGTGCCAGCAGCTTTCGGGCGGGAGGGCCGATTGGGACTGAGCAGTTCTTC	CASSFRAGGPIGTEQFF
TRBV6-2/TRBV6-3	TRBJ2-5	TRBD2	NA	TGTGCCAGCAGTTACTGGGGCAGGACCAGGACTAGCGGGAAAGAGACCCAGTACTTC	CASSYWGRTRTSGKETQYF
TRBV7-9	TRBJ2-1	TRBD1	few	TGTGCCAGCAGCCATCAGGACAGGGGGCGCGATGAGCAGTTCTTC	CASSHQDRGRDEQFF
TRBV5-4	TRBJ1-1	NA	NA	TGTGCCAGCAGCTTGACCCGGGACGGTCACACTGAAGCTTTCTTT	CASSLTRDGHTEAFF
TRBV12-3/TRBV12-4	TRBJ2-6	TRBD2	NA	TGTGCCAGCAGCTGGGGACTAGCGGGCAACTCTGGGGCCAACGTCCTGACTTTC	CASSWGLAGNSGANVLTF
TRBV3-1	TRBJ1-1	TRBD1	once	TGTGCCAGCAGCTACTTACAGGGGGACACTGAAGCTTTCTTT	CASSYLQGDTEAFF
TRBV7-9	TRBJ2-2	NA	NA	TGTGCCAGCAGCTTATCCCTTACAGGGTATCGCGGCGGGGAGCTGTTTTTT	CASSLSLTGYRGGELFF
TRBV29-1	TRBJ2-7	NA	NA	TGCAGCGTGCGGGATACCTACGAGCAGTACTTC	CSVRDTYEQYF
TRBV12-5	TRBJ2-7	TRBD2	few	TGTGCTAGTGGCGGGACTAGCAGCGCCTACGAGCAGTACTTC	CASGGTSSAYEQYF
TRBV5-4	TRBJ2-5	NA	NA	TGTGCCAGCAGCTTGGAAGCGCGAGAGACCCAGTACTTC	CASSLEARETQYF
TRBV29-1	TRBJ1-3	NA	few	TGCAGCGTTACGAACTCTGGAAACACCATATATTTT	CSVTNSGNTIYF
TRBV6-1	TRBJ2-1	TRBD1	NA	TGTGCCAGTTGGGGGGACAGGGTTACTGAGCAGTTCTTC	CASWGDRVTEQFF
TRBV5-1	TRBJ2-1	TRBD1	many	TGCGCCAGCAGCTTGACAGGGGGCTTCGATGAGCAGTTCTTC	CASSLTGGFDEQFF
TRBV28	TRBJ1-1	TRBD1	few	TGTGCCAGCAGGGCGCCGGGACAGGGGCCCAACACTGAAGCTTTCTTT	CASRAPGQGPNTEAFF
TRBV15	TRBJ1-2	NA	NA	TGTGCCACCAGCAGAGAACCGGATAACTATGGCTACACCTTC	CATSREPDNYGYTF
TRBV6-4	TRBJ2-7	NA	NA	TGTGCCAGCAGTGAGCAGGAGGGCTACGAGCAGTACTTC	CASSEQEGYEQYF
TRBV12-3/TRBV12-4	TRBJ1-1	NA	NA	TGTGCCAGCAGCCTGATTCAGGGAGCGGACACTGAAGCTTTCTTT	CASSLIQGADTEAFF
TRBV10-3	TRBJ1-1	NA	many	TGTGCCATCAGTGAGTCGCTGGGGAACACTGAAGCTTTCTTT	CAISESLGNTEAFF
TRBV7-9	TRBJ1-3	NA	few	TGTGCCAGCAGCGCGGCCGATGCCGGAAACACCATATATTTT	CASSAADAGNTIYF
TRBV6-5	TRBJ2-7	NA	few	TGTGCCAGCAGCCGACAGCGGGCCTCCTACGAGCAGTACTTC	CASSRQRASYEQYF